These T cell receptor beta chains were read from a single sample in a study of PD-L1 blockade in urothelial cancer. The method was immunoSEQ multiplex PCR; TCRdb's version includes in-frame clones alone and lacks a portion of them. The data contain roughly 38,000 clones, 65% to 90% of them singletons. The sequences come from PBMCs, collected around atezolizumab (anti-PD-L1) treatment. The receptors here all came from a man in his fifties or sixties with urothelial cancer. Each CDR3 is given without its conserved first and last residue.

TRBV18 | ASSLMDRVVSPLH
TRBV29-1 | SVEARDTANEKLF
TRBV5-1 | ASSFRDRDYEQY
TRBV6-5 | ASSYMGQGYEQY
TRBV5-1 | ASSPPRAEVPDTQY
TRBV2 | ASTRDRPNGKQF
TRBV5-4 | ASSLTAAYTDTQY
TRBV5-1 | ASSFSSGTGGEKLF
TRBV5-1 | ASSLVDGSYEQY
TRBV27 | ASSSGGAGNSPLH
TRBV7-9 | ASSPRSAGGEWNTEAF
TRBV2 | ASHGQGSGEQY
TRBV7-2 | ASSLVWSGQPQH
TRBV6-1 | ASSEARWSPSYEQY
TRBV15 | ATSRDERGEQY
TRBV30 | AWHGTGNYGYT
TRBV11-3 | ASRLQVYEQY